This T cell receptor beta chain comes out of a study of blood T cell repertoires in COVID-19. Study summary: The study drew acute and convalescent COVID-19 samples from the United States, Italy and Spain. T cells, B-cell-depleted T cells, or PBMCs supplied cDNA or gDNA.

Original processing notes: The authors estimated nucleated cell counts from reference gene primer amplification. The data were produced by immunoSEQ multiplex PCR, yet TCRdb's version contains in-frame clones alone and is incomplete. V and J calls and clone size are copied from that table; D and trimming were computed from the DNA. The sample has some 260,000 clones; 70% to 90% are singletons. The V gene lost 6 bases and the J gene lost 5 bases, with 22 bases spanning the gap. Germline CDR1 reads SGHTA; CDR2 reads FQGNSA. The CDR3 is 16 residues long. The specimen was peripheral blood. V gene TRBV7-2 combines with J gene TRBJ2-5, with TRBD2 as a possible D gene (5 bases). This TCR derives from an elderly man with acute or convalescent COVID-19. The DNA for the CDR3 is TGTGCCAGCAGTTTCCGTTCCCTTGAGCCGGGGGAGACCCAGTACTTC. Encoded protein: CASSFRSLEPGETQYF.